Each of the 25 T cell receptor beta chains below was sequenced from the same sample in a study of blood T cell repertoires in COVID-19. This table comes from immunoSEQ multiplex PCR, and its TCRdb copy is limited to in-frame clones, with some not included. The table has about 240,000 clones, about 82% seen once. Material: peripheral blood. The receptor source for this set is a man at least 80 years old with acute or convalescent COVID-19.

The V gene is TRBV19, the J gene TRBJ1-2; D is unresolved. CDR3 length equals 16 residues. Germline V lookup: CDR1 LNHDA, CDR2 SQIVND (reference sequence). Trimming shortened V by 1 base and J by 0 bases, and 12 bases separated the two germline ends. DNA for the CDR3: TGTGCCAGTAGTATAGTACCGGGTCGGGCTAACTATGGCTACACCTTC. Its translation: CASSIVPGRANYGYTF.

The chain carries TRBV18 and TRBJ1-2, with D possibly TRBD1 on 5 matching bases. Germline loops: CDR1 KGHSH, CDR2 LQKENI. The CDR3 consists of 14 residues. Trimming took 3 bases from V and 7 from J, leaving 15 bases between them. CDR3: CASSPSGKGGGYTF. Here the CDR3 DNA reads TGTGCCAGCTCACCTTCAGGGAAGGGTGGTGGCTACACCTTC.

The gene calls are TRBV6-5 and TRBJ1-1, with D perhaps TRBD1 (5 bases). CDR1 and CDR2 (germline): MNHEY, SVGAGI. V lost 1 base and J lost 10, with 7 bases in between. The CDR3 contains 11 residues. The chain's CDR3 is CASSYLGGAFF. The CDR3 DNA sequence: TGTGCCAGCAGTTACTTGGGGGGAGCTTTCTTT.

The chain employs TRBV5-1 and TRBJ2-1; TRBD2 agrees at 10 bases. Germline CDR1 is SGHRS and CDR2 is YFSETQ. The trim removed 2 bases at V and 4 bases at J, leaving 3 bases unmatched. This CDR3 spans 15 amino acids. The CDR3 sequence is CASSFPSGGYNEQFF. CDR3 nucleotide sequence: TGCGCCAGCAGCTTCCCTAGCGGGGGTTACAATGAGCAGTTCTTC. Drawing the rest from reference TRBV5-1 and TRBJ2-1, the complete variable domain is KAGVTQTPRYLIKTRGQQVTLSCSPISGHRSVSWYQQTPGQGLQFLFEYFSETQRNKGNFPGRFSGRQFSNSRSEMNVSTLELGDSALYLCASSFPSGGYNEQFFGPGTRLTVL.

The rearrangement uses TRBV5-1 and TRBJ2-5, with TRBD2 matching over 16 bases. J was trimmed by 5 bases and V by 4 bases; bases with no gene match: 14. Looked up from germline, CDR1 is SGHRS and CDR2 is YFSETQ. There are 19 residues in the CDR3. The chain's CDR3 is CASSIGTSGRAPLGETQYF. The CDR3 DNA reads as TGCGCCAGCAGCATAGGGACTAGCGGGAGGGCCCCATTAGGGGAGACCCAGTACTTC. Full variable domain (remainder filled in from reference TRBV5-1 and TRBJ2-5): KAGVTQTPRYLIKTRGQQVTLSCSPISGHRSVSWYQQTPGQGLQFLFEYFSETQRNKGNFPGRFSGRQFSNSRSEMNVSTLELGDSALYLCASSIGTSGRAPLGETQYFGPGTRLLVL.

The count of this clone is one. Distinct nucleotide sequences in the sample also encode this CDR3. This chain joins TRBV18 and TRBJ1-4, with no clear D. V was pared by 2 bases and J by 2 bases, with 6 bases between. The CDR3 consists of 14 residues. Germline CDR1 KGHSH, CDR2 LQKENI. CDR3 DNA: TGTGCCAGCTCACCAGACACCACTAATGAAAAACTGTTTTTT. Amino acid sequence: CASSPDTTNEKLFF.

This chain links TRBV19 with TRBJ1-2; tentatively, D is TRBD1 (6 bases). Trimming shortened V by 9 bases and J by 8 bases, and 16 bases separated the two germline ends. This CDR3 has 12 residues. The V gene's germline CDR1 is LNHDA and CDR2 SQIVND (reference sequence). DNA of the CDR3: TGTGCCAGCAGAAGGACAGTTGAAGGCTACACCTTC. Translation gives CASRRTVEGYTF. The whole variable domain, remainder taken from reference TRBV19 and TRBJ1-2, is DGGITQSPKYLFRKEGQNVTLSCEQNLNHDAMYWYRQDPGQGLRLIYYSQIVNDFQKGDIAEGYSVSREKKESFPLTVTSAQKNPTAFYLCASRRTVEGYTFGSGTRLTVV.

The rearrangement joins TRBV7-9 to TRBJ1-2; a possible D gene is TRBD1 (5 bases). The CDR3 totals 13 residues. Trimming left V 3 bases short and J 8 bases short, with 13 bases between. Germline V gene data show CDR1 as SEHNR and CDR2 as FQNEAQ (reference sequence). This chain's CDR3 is CASSLGREWGYTF. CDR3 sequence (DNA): TGTGCCAGCAGCTTGGGCAGGGAATGGGGCTACACCTTC.

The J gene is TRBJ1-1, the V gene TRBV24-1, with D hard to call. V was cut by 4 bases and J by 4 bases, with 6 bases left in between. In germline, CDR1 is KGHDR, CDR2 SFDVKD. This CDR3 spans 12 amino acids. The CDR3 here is CATSDSGTEAFF. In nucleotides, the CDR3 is TGTGCCACCAGTGACTCGGGCACTGAAGCTTTCTTT.

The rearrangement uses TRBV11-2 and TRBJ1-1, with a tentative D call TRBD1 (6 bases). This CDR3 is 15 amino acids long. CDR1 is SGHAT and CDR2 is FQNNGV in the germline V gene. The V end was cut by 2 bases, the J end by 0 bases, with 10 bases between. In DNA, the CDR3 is TGTGCCAGCAGCTTATGGGACAACATGAACACTGAAGCTTTCTTT. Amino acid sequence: CASSLWDNMNTEAFF.

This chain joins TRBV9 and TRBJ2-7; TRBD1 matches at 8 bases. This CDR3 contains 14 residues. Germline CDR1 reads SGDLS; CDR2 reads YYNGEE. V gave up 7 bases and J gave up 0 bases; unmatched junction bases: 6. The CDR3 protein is CASSSRGHSYEQYF. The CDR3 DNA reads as TGTGCCAGCTCGAGCAGGGGGCACTCCTACGAGCAGTACTTC.

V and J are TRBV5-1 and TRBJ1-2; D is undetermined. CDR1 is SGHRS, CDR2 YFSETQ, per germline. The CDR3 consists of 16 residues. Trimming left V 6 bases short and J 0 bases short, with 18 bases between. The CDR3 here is CASTSGTSSANYGYTF. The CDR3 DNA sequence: TGCGCCAGCACATCGGGCACTAGCTCAGCTAACTATGGCTACACCTTC.

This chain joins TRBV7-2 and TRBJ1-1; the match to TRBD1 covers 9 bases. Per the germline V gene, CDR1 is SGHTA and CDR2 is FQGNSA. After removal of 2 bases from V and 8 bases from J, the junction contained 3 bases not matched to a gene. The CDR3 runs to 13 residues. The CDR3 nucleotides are TGTGCCAGCAGCTTAAGAGGACAGGGGGAAGCTTTCTTT. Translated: CASSLRGQGEAFF.

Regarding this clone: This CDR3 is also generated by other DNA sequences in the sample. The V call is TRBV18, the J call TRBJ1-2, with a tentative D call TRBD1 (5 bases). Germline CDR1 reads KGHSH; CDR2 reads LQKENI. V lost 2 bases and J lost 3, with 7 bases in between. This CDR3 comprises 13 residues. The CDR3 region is CASSPTGDYGYTF. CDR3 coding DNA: TGTGCCAGCTCACCAACGGGGGACTATGGCTACACCTTC.

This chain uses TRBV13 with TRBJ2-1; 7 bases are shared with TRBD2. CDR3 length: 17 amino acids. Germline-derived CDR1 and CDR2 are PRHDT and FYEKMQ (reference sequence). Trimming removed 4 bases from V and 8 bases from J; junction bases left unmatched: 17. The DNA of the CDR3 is TGTGCCAGCAGCTCCCCCTTCTTAGCGGGTGGGGAGGATGAGCAGTTCTTC. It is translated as CASSSPFLAGGEDEQFF.

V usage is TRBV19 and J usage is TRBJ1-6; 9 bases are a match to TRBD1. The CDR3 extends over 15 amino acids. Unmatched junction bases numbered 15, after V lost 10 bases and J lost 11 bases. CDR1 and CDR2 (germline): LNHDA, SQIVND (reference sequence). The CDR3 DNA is TGTGCCACCTCCGAAGGGACAGGGACGTTGGCACCCCTCCACTTT. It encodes CATSEGTGTLAPLHF.

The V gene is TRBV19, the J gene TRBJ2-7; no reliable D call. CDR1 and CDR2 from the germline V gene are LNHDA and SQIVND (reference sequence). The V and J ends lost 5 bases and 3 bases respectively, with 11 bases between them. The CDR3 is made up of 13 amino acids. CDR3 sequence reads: CASSPPTSYEQYF. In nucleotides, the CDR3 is TGTGCCAGTAGTCCGCCGACAAGCTACGAGCAGTACTTC.

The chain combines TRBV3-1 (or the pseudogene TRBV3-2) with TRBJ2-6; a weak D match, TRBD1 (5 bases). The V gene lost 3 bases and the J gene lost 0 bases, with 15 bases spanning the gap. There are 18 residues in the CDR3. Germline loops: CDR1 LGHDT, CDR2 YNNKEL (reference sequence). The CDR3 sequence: CASSQETEIGSGANVLTF. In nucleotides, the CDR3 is TGTGCCAGCAGCCAGGAGACAGAAATCGGCTCTGGGGCCAACGTCCTGACTTTC.

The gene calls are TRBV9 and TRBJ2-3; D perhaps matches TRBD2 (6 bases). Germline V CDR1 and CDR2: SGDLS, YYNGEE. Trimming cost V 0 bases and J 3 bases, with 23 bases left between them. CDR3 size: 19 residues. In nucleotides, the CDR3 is TGTGCCAGCAGCGTAGAAGTAGCGGACTCCCGGCGACGGACAGATACGCAGTATTTT. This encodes CASSVEVADSRRRTDTQYF.

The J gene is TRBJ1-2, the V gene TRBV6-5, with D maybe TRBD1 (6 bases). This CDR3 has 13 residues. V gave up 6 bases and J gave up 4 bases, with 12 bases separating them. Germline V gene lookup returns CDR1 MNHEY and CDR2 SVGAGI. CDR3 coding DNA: TGTGCCAGCAGCGCAGGACAGAGCTATGGCTACACCTTC. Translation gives CASSAGQSYGYTF.

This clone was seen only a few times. The DNA of the CDR3 is TGTGCCAGCAGTTACTCCGCGGGAACCCCCCTTGGCTACACCTTC. It encodes CASSYSAGTPLGYTF. The chain uses TRBV6-2 or TRBV6-3 and TRBJ1-2; D gene uncertain. CDR1 MNHEY and CDR2 SVGEGT come from the germline V gene. Trimming cost V 0 bases and J 7 bases, with 15 bases left between them. The CDR3 is made up of 15 amino acids.

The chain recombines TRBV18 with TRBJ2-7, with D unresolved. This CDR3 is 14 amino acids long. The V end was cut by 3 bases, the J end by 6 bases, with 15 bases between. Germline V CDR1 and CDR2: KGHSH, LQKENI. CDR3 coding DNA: TGTGCCAGCTCACCGAACTTCCTTGTGAGCGAGCAGTACTTC. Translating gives CASSPNFLVSEQYF.

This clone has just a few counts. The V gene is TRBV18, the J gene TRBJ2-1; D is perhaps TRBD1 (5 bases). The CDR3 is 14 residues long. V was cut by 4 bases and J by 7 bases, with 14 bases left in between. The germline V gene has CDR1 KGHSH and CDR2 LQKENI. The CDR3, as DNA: TGTGCCAGCTCACTCAAGTCAGGGATGAATGAGCAGTTCTTC. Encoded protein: CASSLKSGMNEQFF.

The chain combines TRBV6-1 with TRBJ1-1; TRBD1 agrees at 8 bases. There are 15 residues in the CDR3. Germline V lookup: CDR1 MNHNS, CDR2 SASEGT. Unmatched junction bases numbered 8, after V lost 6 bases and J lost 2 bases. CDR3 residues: CASSGPGTGNTEAFF. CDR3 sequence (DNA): TGTGCCAGCAGCGGACCCGGGACAGGTAACACTGAAGCTTTCTTT.

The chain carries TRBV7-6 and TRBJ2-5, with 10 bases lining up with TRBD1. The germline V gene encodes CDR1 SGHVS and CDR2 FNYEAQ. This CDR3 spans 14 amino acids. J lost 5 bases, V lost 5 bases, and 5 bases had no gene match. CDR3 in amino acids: CASSPDRGRETQYF. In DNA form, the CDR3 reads TGTGCCAGCAGCCCCGACAGGGGGCGGGAGACCCAGTACTTC.